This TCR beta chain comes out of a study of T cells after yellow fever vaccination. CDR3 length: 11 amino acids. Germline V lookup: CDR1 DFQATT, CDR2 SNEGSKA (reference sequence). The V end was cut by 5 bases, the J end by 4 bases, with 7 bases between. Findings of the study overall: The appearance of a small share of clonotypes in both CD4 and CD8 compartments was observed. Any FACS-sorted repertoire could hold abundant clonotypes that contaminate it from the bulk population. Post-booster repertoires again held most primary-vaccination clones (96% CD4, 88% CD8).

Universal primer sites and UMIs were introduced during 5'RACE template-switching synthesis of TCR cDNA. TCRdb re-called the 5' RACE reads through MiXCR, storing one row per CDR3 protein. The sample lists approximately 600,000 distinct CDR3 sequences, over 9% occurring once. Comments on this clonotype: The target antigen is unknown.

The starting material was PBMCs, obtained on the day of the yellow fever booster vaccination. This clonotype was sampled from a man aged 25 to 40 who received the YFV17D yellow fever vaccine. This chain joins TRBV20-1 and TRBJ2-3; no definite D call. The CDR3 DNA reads TGCAGTGCTTTTCTGGCAGATACGCAGTATTTT. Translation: CSAFLADTQYF.